A single sample gave rise to the 2 T cell receptor beta chains below, sequenced in a study of cytomegalovirus exposure and HLA in healthy donors. The PCR was carried out with 60 Vbeta primers and 13 Jbeta primers. Using immunoSEQ multiplex PCR, the repertoire was profiled, and TCRdb retains in-frame clones only, with some absent. The sample records 30,000 to 40,000 clones, about 60% being singletons. Material: PBMCs. These receptors were taken from a man aged 50-60 years in good health and CMV-seropositive.

This clone showed up just a few times. The rearrangement links TRBV10-1 to TRBJ2-1, with 12 bases identical to TRBD2. V trimming: 7 bases; J trimming: 15 bases; junction bases outside the gene matches: 10. The length of the CDR3 is 13 residues. Germline CDR1 and CDR2: WNHNN and SYGVQD (reference sequence). The CDR3 DNA follows: TGCGCCAGCACCCTGACTAGCGGGAGCCGTCCGTTCTTC. Translating it yields CASTLTSGSRPFF.

This clone was picked up one time. Sequence at one end of the junction differs from germline and may be a read error. This chain connects TRBV5-1 to TRBJ2-7; 8 positions match TRBD1. Germline-derived CDR1 and CDR2 are SGHRS and YFSETQ. The CDR3 sequence is 15 residues long. DNA of the CDR3: TGCGCCAGCAACTTGGGGACAGGCGGGGTCTACGAGCAGTACTTC. This translates into CASNLGTGGVYEQYF.